This T cell receptor beta chain was recovered during a study of T cells in Graves' hyperthyroidism and ophthalmopathy. Germline V gives CDR1 SGHVS, CDR2 FNYEAQ. The CDR3 spans 14 residues. With 6 bases clipped from V and 10 bases from J, the junction kept 8 bases outside the gene matches. Regarding this clonotype: A clone one base away is much larger, so this may be a read error.

Amplified TCR beta CDR3 regions came from RNA transcripts. RT-PCR in the first round (using the HTBI primer set) targeted the TCR CDR3. TCRdb ran MiXCR on the multiplex PCR reads and lists one entry per CDR3 protein. In the table there are around 560,000 distinct CDR3 sequences, over 15% of which are singletons. V usage is TRBV7-6 and J usage is TRBJ2-1; 11 positions match TRBD2. The sample comprised blood. The receptor was isolated from a young woman with Graves' hyperthyroidism. The CDR3 DNA is TGTGCCAGCAGTAGCGGGAGGGCGTCGGAAGAGCAGTTCTTC. Amino acid sequence: CASSSGRASEEQFF.